Each of the 26 T cell receptor beta chains below was sequenced from the same sample in a study of blood T cell repertoires in COVID-19. The data were produced by immunoSEQ multiplex PCR, yet TCRdb's version contains in-frame clones alone and is incomplete. The repertoire holds roughly 130,000 clones, with roughly 78% as singletons. Material: peripheral blood. These receptors all come from a man aged 60-69 years with acute or convalescent COVID-19.

The gene calls are TRBV2 and TRBJ1-6, with TRBD1 identical over 10 bases. The CDR3 loop spans 14 amino acids. Germline V gene data show CDR1 as SNHLY and CDR2 as FYNNEI. V shed 5 bases and J 9 bases; nucleotides not matched to a gene: 4. As DNA, the CDR3 is TGTGCCAGCAGTAGACAGGGGGCTGGTTCACCCCTCCACTTT. Protein: CASSRQGAGSPLHF.

The gene calls are TRBV7-8 and TRBJ1-6; D is perhaps TRBD1 (5 bases). The CDR3 runs to 14 residues. Trimming pared 1 base from V and 9 bases from J, leaving 10 bases between. CDR1 and CDR2 (germline): SGHVS, FQNEAQ. DNA of the CDR3: TGTGCCAGCAGCTTAGGGCAGGGTATTTCACCCCTCCACTTT. Encoded protein: CASSLGQGISPLHF.

The chain employs TRBV29-1 and TRBJ1-2; 7 bases line up with TRBD1. Unmatched junction bases numbered 8, after V lost 7 bases and J lost 6 bases. CDR3 length: 12 amino acids. CDR1 is SQVTM, CDR2 ANQGSEA, per germline. The CDR3 here is CSAMTGSDGYTF. The CDR3 region has the DNA TGCAGCGCAATGACAGGGTCCGATGGCTACACCTTC.

V usage is TRBV5-1 and J usage is TRBJ1-5, with D possibly matching TRBD1 (6 bases). Germline V CDR1 and CDR2: SGHRS, YFSETQ. The CDR3 is made up of 13 amino acids. V dropped 4 bases and J dropped 9 bases, with 14 bases sitting between them. CDR3 amino acids: CASSPVPGVPQHF. CDR3 sequence (DNA): TGCGCCAGCAGCCCAGTTCCAGGGGTGCCCCAGCATTTT.

The chain joins TRBV27 to TRBJ2-5, with TRBD2 identical over 9 bases. This CDR3 is 14 amino acids long. Germline V lookup: CDR1 MNHEY, CDR2 SMNVEV (reference sequence). The V segment lost 3 bases and the J segment 7 bases; nucleotides outside the gene matches: 6. The CDR3 nucleotides read TGTGCCAGCAGTTTCGGCGGGAGGGCCGGGACCCAGTACTTC. It encodes CASSFGGRAGTQYF.

The chain carries TRBV3-1 (or the pseudogene TRBV3-2) and TRBJ1-4; 7 nucleotides align to TRBD1. CDR1 and CDR2 from the germline V gene are LGHDT and YNNKEL (reference sequence). The CDR3 consists of 14 residues. V lost 4 bases, J lost 7 bases, and 6 bases stayed unmatched. CDR3 amino acids: CASSRQGLAEKLFF. CDR3 in DNA: TGTGCCAGCAGCCGACAGGGCCTCGCTGAAAAACTGTTTTTT.

This clone is a singleton in its sample. The V call is TRBV7-8, the J call TRBJ2-1, with D perhaps matching TRBD2 (5 bases). V lost 7 bases and J lost 3, with 19 bases in between. CDR3 length: 16 residues. The germline gives CDR1 SGHVS, CDR2 FQNEAQ. CDR3 in DNA: TGTGCCAGCACCAGGACGGCTGCGGGCAACTACAATGAGCAGTTCTTC. Translated: CASTRTAAGNYNEQFF.

J is TRBJ2-1 and V is TRBV19, with 7 positions matching TRBD2. The CDR3 length is 16 residues. V gave up 0 bases and J gave up 3 bases; unmatched junction bases: 5. CDR1 and CDR2 from the germline V gene are LNHDA and SQIVND (reference sequence). DNA of the CDR3: TGTGCCAGTAGTATAGATGGAGGGAGGGTCTACAATGAGCAGTTCTTC. Its translation: CASSIDGGRVYNEQFF.

The V gene is TRBV27, the J gene TRBJ2-7; TRBD2 matches 12 bases. The germline CDR1 and CDR2 sequences are MNHEY and SMNVEV (reference sequence). V lost 3 bases and J lost 7; bases outside the gene matches: 4. The CDR3 extends over 14 amino acids. CDR3 DNA: TGTGCCAGCAGTTTCGATACTAGCGGGAGGGAGCAGTACTTC. Protein sequence: CASSFDTSGREQYF.

This clone was counted a single time. The chain's CDR3 is CASSAYHAPSGMVNTEAFF. The CDR3 DNA reads as TGTGCCAGCAGCGCATATCATGCCCCTTCAGGGATGGTGAACACTGAAGCTTTCTTT. The chain links TRBV7-3 to TRBJ1-1, with D possibly TRBD1 on 5 matching bases. This CDR3 spans 19 amino acids. CDR1 and CDR2 from the germline V gene are SGHTA and FQGTGA. The V gene lost 5 bases and the J gene lost 0 bases, with 25 bases spanning the gap. Full variable domain (remainder filled in from reference TRBV7-3 and TRBJ1-1): GAGVSQTPSNKVTEKGKYVELRCDPISGHTALYWYRQSLGQGPEFLIYFQGTGAADDSGLPNDRFFAVRPEGSVSTLKIQRTERGDSAVYLCASSAYHAPSGMVNTEAFFGQGTRLTVV.

The chain combines TRBV5-1 with TRBJ2-1; 10 positions agree with TRBD2. The germline gives CDR1 SGHRS, CDR2 YFSETQ. The CDR3 contains 16 residues. V was clipped by 0 bases and J by 5 bases; unmatched bases: 5. The CDR3 sequence: CASSLEASGGHNEQFF. The CDR3 DNA is TGCGCCAGCAGCTTGGAGGCTAGCGGGGGCCACAATGAGCAGTTCTTC.

The chain joins TRBV5-4 to TRBJ2-7; 11 bases align to TRBD2. The V gene end was trimmed by 0 bases and the J gene end by 12 bases; junction bases not matched to a gene: 11. Germline V gene data show CDR1 as SGHNT and CDR2 as YYREEE (reference sequence). CDR3 length: 15 amino acids. Here the CDR3 reads CASSLVAGGPEGLYF. The CDR3 DNA reads TGTGCCAGCAGCTTGGTAGCGGGAGGGCCTGAAGGTTTGTACTTC.

The V call is TRBV7-3, the J call TRBJ2-1; D call uncertain. Trimming took 3 bases from V and 6 from J, leaving 12 bases between them. Germline loops: CDR1 SGHTA, CDR2 FQGTGA. The CDR3 covers 14 residues. The CDR3 region is CASSLTRGTNEQFF. The DNA for the CDR3 is TGTGCCAGCAGCTTGACTCGAGGTACCAATGAGCAGTTCTTC.

V usage is TRBV27 and J usage is TRBJ2-7, with 7 bases matching TRBD2. The CDR3 loop spans 15 amino acids. CDR1 MNHEY and CDR2 SMNVEV come from the germline V gene (reference sequence). Unmatched junction bases numbered 4, after V lost 2 bases and J lost 0 bases. In DNA form, the CDR3 reads TGTGCCAGCAGTTTAAGGGCTAGCGGCTCCTACGAGCAGTACTTC. This gives the protein CASSLRASGSYEQYF.

The count of this clone is one. The V call is TRBV4-1, the J call TRBJ2-3; D unresolved. V lost 1 base and J 7 bases, leaving 12 bases between the germline ends. There are 14 residues in the CDR3. The germline gives CDR1 MGHRA, CDR2 YSYEKL. The CDR3 loop is CASSQAPRRHTQYF. DNA for the CDR3: TGCGCCAGCAGCCAAGCCCCGCGGAGACATACGCAGTATTTT.

This clone was observed a few times. The V gene is TRBV5-1, the J gene TRBJ1-1, with D unresolved. The V gene's germline CDR1 is SGHRS and CDR2 YFSETQ. V shed 0 bases and J shed 3 bases, with 6 bases lying between them. This CDR3 has 13 residues. The CDR3 DNA reads as TGCGCCAGCAGCTTGGACAGAGACACTGAAGCTTTCTTT. Translation gives CASSLDRDTEAFF.

The rearrangement joins TRBV6-5 to TRBJ2-7; 8 bases align to TRBD1. The CDR3 is 15 amino acids. The junction had 10 bases not matched to a gene; V was cut back by 6 bases and J by 3 bases. Germline V gene data show CDR1 as MNHEY and CDR2 as SVGAGI. The CDR3 DNA follows: TGTGCCAGCAGGTCAGACAGGGGTCCCCTCTACGAGCAGTACTTC. Its protein is CASRSDRGPLYEQYF.

In this sample, this clone turned up a few times. V usage is TRBV6-5 and J usage is TRBJ2-7, with D possibly TRBD2 on 6 matching bases. CDR1 and CDR2 (germline): MNHEY, SVGAGI. V was trimmed by 6 bases and J by 2 bases, leaving 17 bases between them. CDR3 length equals 15 residues. The DNA for the CDR3 is TGTGCCAGCAGCGTTGAGCCGGGAGATCCCTACGAGCAGTACTTC. Its translation is CASSVEPGDPYEQYF.

The genes are TRBV2 and TRBJ2-1; TRBD2 might be the D (6 bases). The CDR3 extends over 11 amino acids. From germline, CDR1 is SNHLY and CDR2 FYNNEI. Trimming cost V 11 bases and J 5 bases, with 10 bases left between them. The CDR3 DNA sequence: TGTGCCTCCGGAGGGGACAATGAGCAGTTCTTC. Translation gives CASGGDNEQFF.

CDR3 in amino acids: CASSLLAGGNEQFF. The CDR3 DNA is TGTGCCAGCAGCTTACTAGCGGGAGGGAATGAGCAGTTCTTC. The J gene is TRBJ2-1, the V gene TRBV14; 13 nucleotides agree with TRBD2. CDR1 is SGHDN, CDR2 FVKESK, per germline. The CDR3 runs to 14 residues. The V and J ends lost 5 bases and 7 bases, in that order; junction bases with no gene match: 2.

The V call is TRBV6-2 or TRBV6-3, the J call TRBJ2-1, with 7 positions matching TRBD2. The CDR3 has 12 amino acids. The J segment lost 15 bases and the V segment lost 2 bases, leaving 7 bases of the junction unmatched. Germline assignment: CDR1 MNHEY and CDR2 SVGEGT. CDR3: CASSYDAGGGFF. In DNA form, the CDR3 reads TGTGCCAGCAGTTACGACGCCGGCGGGGGGTTCTTC.

The rearrangement uses TRBV5-4 and TRBJ2-1; D gene unclear. CDR3 length equals 12 residues. Trimming stripped 1 base from V and 8 bases from J, with 7 bases between. Germline V CDR1 and CDR2: SGHNT, YYREEE (reference sequence). The DNA of the CDR3 is TGTGCCAGCAGCTTGATGAGTTATGAGCAGTTCTTC. Translation: CASSLMSYEQFF.

The chain employs TRBV4-2 and TRBJ2-7, with 9 positions matching TRBD1. This CDR3 is built from 14 residues. V lost 6 bases to trimming and J lost 6 bases; unmatched junction nucleotides: 9. CDR1 is LGHNA, CDR2 YNFKEQ, per germline. Written as DNA, the CDR3 is TGTGCCAGCAGTCTCCGGGACAGGGAAGTCGAGCAGTACTTC. The encoded protein is CASSLRDREVEQYF.

The chain has TRBV2 and TRBJ1-6; the D gene is possibly TRBD1 (6 bases). Germline CDR1 reads SNHLY; CDR2 reads FYNNEI. This CDR3 is 14 amino acids long. V was shortened by 7 bases and J by 5 bases, with 12 bases between the two germline ends. The CDR3 loop reads CASKNRANNSPLHF. CDR3 nucleotide sequence: TGTGCCAGCAAAAACAGGGCAAATAATTCACCCCTCCACTTT. Using reference TRBV2 and TRBJ1-6 for the parts outside the CDR3, the full variable domain is EPEVTQTPSHQVTQMGQEVILRCVPISNHLYFYWYRQILGQKVEFLVSFYNNEISEKSEIFDDQFSVERPDGSNFTLKIRSTKLEDSAMYFCASKNRANNSPLHFGNGTRLTVT.

This clone was recorded a few times. This chain connects TRBV7-3 to TRBJ2-1; D is uncertain. V lost 5 bases and J lost 5, with 10 bases in between. CDR3 length: 13 amino acids. Germline CDR1 SGHTA, CDR2 FQGTGA. The CDR3 DNA reads TGTGCCAGCAGCCCTACTGCGGACAATGAGCAGTTCTTC. This sequence encodes CASSPTADNEQFF.

The V gene is TRBV18, the J gene TRBJ2-1, with D maybe TRBD2 (6 bases). The CDR3 has 13 amino acids. Trimming stripped 6 bases from V and 6 bases from J, with 12 bases between. Germline CDR1 is KGHSH and CDR2 is LQKENI. The CDR3 protein is CASSDGSSNEQFF. The CDR3 bases are TGTGCCAGCTCCGACGGGAGCAGCAATGAGCAGTTCTTC.